This T cell receptor (beta chain) originates from a study of shared clonotypes between healthy human individuals. Study-level information: There were three CD4 naive, three CD4 memory, two CD8 naive and one CD8 memory plates per donor.

TCRdb keeps only in-frame clones here, not all; method: immunoSEQ multiplex PCR. In the table there are approximately 330,000 clones, around 70% of which are singletons. This clone has a handful of counts. The length of the CDR3 is 15 residues. CDR1 is SGHTA, CDR2 FQGTGA, per germline. With V trimmed by 0 bases and J by 4 bases, 0 bases remained unmatched. Sequenced sample: memory CD4+ T cells sorted from blood. Subset in this sample: CD45RA-negative fraction. The rearrangement joins TRBV7-3 to TRBJ2-1; 10 nucleotides match TRBD2. The source of this sequence is a man between 25 and 39 years old in good health. The CDR3 DNA follows: TGTGCCAGCAGCTTAACGGGACTAGCGTACAATGAGCAGTTCTTC. Protein product: CASSLTGLAYNEQFF.